The clone carrying this T cell receptor (beta chain) was seen many times. Both iRepertoire HTBI primers and Arm-PCR of CDR3 regions were used to build the TCR beta libraries. One entry per CDR3 protein results from TCRdb running MiXCR on the multiplex PCR reads. The repertoire holds approximately 540,000 distinct CDR3 sequences, about 12% seen once, with 8.9% in the top ten. The sample comes from a study of regulatory T cells in long-lasting Graves disease. The CDR3 has 14 residues. With 1 base removed from V and 5 bases from J, the gap between germline ends came to 6 bases. Germline V CDR1 and CDR2: KGHSH, LQKENI. Stated time point: newly diagnosed GD, antithyroid drugs for less than 3 months. RNA extracted from PBMCs served as the sequencing template. These data were also filed under a second study, of T cells in Graves' hyperthyroidism and ophthalmopathy.

This rearrangement joins TRBV18 to TRBJ1-6; D unclear. The sample in question was peripheral blood mononuclear cells (PBMCs), obtained at new diagnosis, from a patient treated with antithyroid drugs. The receptor's source is a woman under 40 with Graves disease. CDR3 sequence reads: CASSPQRDNSPLHF. The CDR3 DNA reads TGTGCCAGCTCACCACAGAGGGATAATTCACCCCTCCACTTT.